Below, one T cell receptor (beta chain) is given with its context. The same CDR3 is also encoded by other DNA sequences in this sample. The data derive from a study of shared clonotypes between healthy human individuals. V was pared by 5 bases and J by 3 bases, with 12 bases between. This CDR3 region has 14 residues. CDR1 is MDHEN, CDR2 SYDVKM, per germline. The repertoire was sequenced with immunoSEQ multiplex PCR; TCRdb's copy has only in-frame clones and lacks some. The data show 1,100,000 or so clones, with more than 75% seen just once and approximately 0.5% held by the top ten. The TCR comes from a young man in good health. Some clones in this sample may be carry-over from other donors' samples. The chain employs TRBV28 and TRBJ2-3; maybe TRBD1 (5 bases). Sample: memory CD4+ T cells from PBMCs. Subset denoted: CD45RA-negative fraction. The CDR3 nucleotides read TGTGCCAGCAGTCCCCCAGGGAAAACAGATACGCAGTATTTT. This sequence encodes CASSPPGKTDTQYF.